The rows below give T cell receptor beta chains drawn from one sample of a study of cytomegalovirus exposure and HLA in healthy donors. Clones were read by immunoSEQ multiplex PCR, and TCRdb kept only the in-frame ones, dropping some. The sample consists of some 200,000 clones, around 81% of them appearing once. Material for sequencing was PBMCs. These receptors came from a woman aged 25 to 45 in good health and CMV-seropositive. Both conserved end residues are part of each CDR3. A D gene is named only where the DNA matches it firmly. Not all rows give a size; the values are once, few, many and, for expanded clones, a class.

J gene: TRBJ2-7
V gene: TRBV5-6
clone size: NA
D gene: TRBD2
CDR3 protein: CASSLGGGSSEQYF
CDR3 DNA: TGTGCCAGCAGCTTAGGTGGCGGGAGTTCCGAGCAGTACTTC

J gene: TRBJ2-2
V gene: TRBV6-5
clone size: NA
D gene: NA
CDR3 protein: CASSYRGPNPTGELFF
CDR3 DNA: TGTGCCAGCAGTTACAGGGGCCCCAACCCCACCGGGGAGCTGTTTTTT

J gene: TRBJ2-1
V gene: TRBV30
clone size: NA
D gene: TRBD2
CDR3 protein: CAWSVSRGVYEQFF
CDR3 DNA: TGTGCCTGGAGTGTAAGTCGGGGGGTATATGAGCAGTTCTTC

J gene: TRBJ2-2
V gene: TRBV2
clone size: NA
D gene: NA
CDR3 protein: CASSELAFNTGELFF
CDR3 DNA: TGTGCCAGCAGTGAACTAGCCTTTAACACCGGGGAGCTGTTTTTT

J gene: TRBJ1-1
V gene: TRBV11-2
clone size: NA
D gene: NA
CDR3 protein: CASSANRNLNTEAFF
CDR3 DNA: TGTGCCAGCAGCGCGAACAGGAACCTGAACACTGAAGCTTTCTTT

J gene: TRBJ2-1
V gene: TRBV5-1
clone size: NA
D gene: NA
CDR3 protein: CASSRGPQGYNEQFF
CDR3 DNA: TGCGCCAGCAGCCGTGGACCTCAGGGCTACAATGAGCAGTTCTTC

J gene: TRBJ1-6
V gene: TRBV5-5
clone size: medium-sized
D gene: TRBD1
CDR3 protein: CASSWDSRLYNSPLHF
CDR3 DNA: TGTGCCAGCAGCTGGGACAGCCGTCTCTATAATTCACCCCTCCACTTT

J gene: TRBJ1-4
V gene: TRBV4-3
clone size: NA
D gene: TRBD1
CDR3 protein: CASSQGQALRTNEKLFF
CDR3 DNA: TGCGCCAGCAGCCAGGGACAGGCCCTTCGAACTAATGAAAAACTGTTTTTT

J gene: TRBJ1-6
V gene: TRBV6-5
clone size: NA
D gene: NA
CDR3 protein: CASSYSQRLVNSPLHF
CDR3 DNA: TGTGCCAGCAGTTACTCCCAGCGCTTGGTGAATTCACCCCTCCACTTT

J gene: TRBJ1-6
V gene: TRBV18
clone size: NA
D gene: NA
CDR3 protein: CASSPFQGKASPLHF
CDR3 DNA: TGTGCCAGCTCACCGTTTCAGGGGAAGGCTTCACCCCTCCACTTT

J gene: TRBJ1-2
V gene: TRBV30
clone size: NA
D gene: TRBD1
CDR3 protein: CAWSRPGQGAHGYTF
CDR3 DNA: TGTGCCTGGAGCAGACCGGGACAGGGGGCACATGGCTACACCTTC

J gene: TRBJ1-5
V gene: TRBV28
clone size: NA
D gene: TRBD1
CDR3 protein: CASSPRQGRQPQHF
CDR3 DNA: TGTGCCAGCAGTCCAAGACAGGGGCGTCAGCCCCAGCATTTT

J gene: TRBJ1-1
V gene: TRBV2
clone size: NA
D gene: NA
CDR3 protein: CASTSTGLTEAFF
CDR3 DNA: TGTGCCAGCACCAGTACGGGACTCACTGAAGCTTTCTTT

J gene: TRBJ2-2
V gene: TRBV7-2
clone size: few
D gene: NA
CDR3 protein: CASSPASLITGELFF
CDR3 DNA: TGTGCCAGCAGCCCGGCTAGCCTGATCACCGGGGAGCTGTTTTTT

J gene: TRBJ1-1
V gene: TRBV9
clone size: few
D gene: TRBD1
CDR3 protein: CASSPETGGGGDTEAFF
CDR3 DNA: TGTGCCAGCAGCCCCGAGACAGGGGGCGGAGGGGACACTGAAGCTTTCTTT

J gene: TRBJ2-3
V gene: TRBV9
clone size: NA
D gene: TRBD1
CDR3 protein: CASSAIDRERTDTQYF
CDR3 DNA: TGTGCCAGCAGCGCGATCGACAGGGAAAGAACAGATACGCAGTATTTT